These 6 T cell receptor beta chains came from one sample sequenced in a study of cytomegalovirus exposure and HLA in healthy donors. PCR employed 60 Vbeta and 13 Jbeta primers. The assay was immunoSEQ multiplex PCR, and TCRdb's table has in-frame clones only and misses some. The sample yields about 160,000 clones, about 81% seen once. The specimen was PBMCs. The receptors shown here come from a girl aged 5-17 years in good health and CMV-seropositive.

This clone was detected once. This chain links TRBV5-8 with TRBJ2-7; TRBD2 matches 7 bases. The CDR3 has 14 residues. Germline loops: CDR1 SGHTS, CDR2 YDEGEE. With V trimmed by 4 bases and J by 2 bases, 6 bases remained unmatched. The chain's CDR3 is CASSMGGSAYEQYF. Written as DNA, the CDR3 is TGTGCCAGCAGCATGGGAGGGAGTGCCTACGAGCAGTACTTC. The complete variable domain, with remaining parts taken from reference TRBV5-8 and TRBJ2-7, reads EAGVTQSPTHLIKTRGQQATLRCSPISGHTSVYWYQQALGLGLQFLLWYDEGEERNRGNFPPRFSGRQFPNYSSELNVNALELEDSALYLCASSMGGSAYEQYFGPGTRLTVT.

This chain uses TRBV29-1 with TRBJ1-1, with a weak D call TRBD1 (6 bases). Trimming shortened V by 6 bases and J by 8 bases, and 19 bases separated the two germline ends. This CDR3 region has 13 residues. The germline V gene encodes CDR1 SQVTM and CDR2 ANQGSEA. For the CDR3, the DNA is TGCAGCGTGGAACACAGCCTCCAGGGGGAAGCTTTCTTT. It translates to CSVEHSLQGEAFF.

V is TRBV5-1 and J is TRBJ1-4; D possibly corresponds to TRBD1 (6 bases). Per the germline V gene, CDR1 is SGHRS and CDR2 is YFSETQ. This CDR3 contains 16 residues. The ends were cut back, 0 bases at V and 5 bases at J, with 14 bases in the middle. The CDR3 DNA follows: TGCGCCAGCAGCTTGGGTCCACAGGGTGGGAATGAAAAACTGTTTTTT. Amino acid sequence: CASSLGPQGGNEKLFF.

V usage is TRBV6-1 and J usage is TRBJ2-1; possibly TRBD1 for D (5 bases). The germline V and J ends were trimmed by 1 base and 9 bases, with 13 bases remaining between them. Germline V gene data show CDR1 as MNHNS and CDR2 as SASEGT. CDR3 size: 14 residues. The CDR3 DNA reads TGTGCCAGCAGTGAAGGCCGCAGGGTCCTTGAGCAGTTCTTC. Encoded protein: CASSEGRRVLEQFF.

A word on this clone: One junction end disagrees with the germline gene, perhaps due to a read error. The chain recombines TRBV7-9 with TRBJ1-2; D possibly corresponds to TRBD1 (5 bases). The CDR3 has 16 residues. Germline loops: CDR1 SEHNR, CDR2 FQNEAQ (reference sequence). The CDR3 nucleotides read TGTTCCAGCAGGTCCCGTGCCACAGGCGAGGACTATGGCTACACCTTC. It yields the protein CSSRSRATGEDYGYTF.

The chain uses TRBV9 and TRBJ2-1; 12 bases match TRBD2. The junction had 1 base not matched to a gene; V was cut back by 1 base and J by 2 bases. The CDR3 has 16 residues. Germline CDR1 is SGDLS and CDR2 is YYNGEE. Here the CDR3 reads CASSVRLAGAYNEQFF. The CDR3 coding sequence is TGTGCCAGCAGCGTAAGACTAGCGGGAGCCTACAATGAGCAGTTCTTC.